These 30 T cell receptor beta chains originate from one sample sequenced in a study of PD-1 blockade in mismatch repair-deficient tumors. Sequencing was performed with immunoSEQ multiplex PCR; in TCRdb, only in-frame clones are kept and a portion is missing. The sample includes some 19,000 clones, about four fifths seen only once; the top ten take approximately 1.5%. The sample here was PBMCs, taken 52 weeks after starting pembrolizumab. The source is an adult with mismatch repair-deficient cancer.

The chain is built from TRBV4-1 and TRBJ2-1; TRBD2 aligns across 8 bases. V trimming: 1 base; J trimming: 5 bases; junction bases outside the gene matches: 13. In germline, CDR1 is MGHRA, CDR2 YSYEKL. There are 18 residues in the CDR3. As DNA, the CDR3 is TGCGCCAGCAGCCAAGGGTTCTTAGCGGGACTTAGGGACAATGAGCAGTTCTTC. Translated: CASSQGFLAGLRDNEQFF.

The chain employs TRBV18 and TRBJ2-3, with TRBD2 as a possible D gene (6 bases). Per germline, CDR1 KGHSH and CDR2 LQKENI. This CDR3 has 15 amino acids. Trimming stripped 1 base from V and 1 base from J, with 9 bases between. CDR3 sequence: CASSPQASGTDTQYF. The DNA of the CDR3 is TGTGCCAGCTCACCACAGGCTAGCGGCACAGATACGCAGTATTTT.

The chain is built from TRBV5-1 and TRBJ2-1; 13 positions agree with TRBD2. Germline V gene sequence: CDR1 SGHRS, CDR2 YFSETQ. V lost 0 bases to trimming and J lost 7 bases; unmatched junction nucleotides: 4. The CDR3 consists of 16 residues. CDR3 sequence: CASSLVGTSGVNEQFF. Written as DNA, the CDR3 is TGCGCCAGCAGCTTGGTGGGGACTAGCGGGGTTAATGAGCAGTTCTTC.

This rearrangement joins TRBV9 to TRBJ2-5, with 8 nucleotides matching TRBD2. Trimming at V came to 1 base and at J to 5 bases, leaving 4 bases not matched to a gene. CDR1 is SGDLS and CDR2 is YYNGEE in the germline V gene. CDR3 size: 14 residues. The CDR3 DNA sequence: TGTGCCAGCAGCGTATTGGGCGGGAGGGAGACCCAGTACTTC. This gives the protein CASSVLGGRETQYF.

This clone has only one observation. The chain joins TRBV29-1 to TRBJ1-1; perhaps TRBD1 as D (5 bases). Germline V CDR1 and CDR2: SQVTM, ANQGSEA. Trimming shortened V by 7 bases and J by 1 base, and 13 bases separated the two germline ends. The CDR3 contains 13 residues. The CDR3 coding sequence is TGCAGCGCCGTTGACAGAGAGAACACTGAAGCTTTCTTT. It specifies CSAVDRENTEAFF. Full variable domain (outside the CDR3, taken from reference TRBV29-1 and TRBJ1-1): SAVISQKPSRDICQRGTSLTIQCQVDSQVTMMFWYRQQPGQSLTLIATANQGSEATYESGFVIDKFPISRPNLTFSTLTVSNMSPEDSSIYLCSAVDRENTEAFFGQGTRLTVV.

J is TRBJ1-5 and V is TRBV2; D possibly corresponds to TRBD1 (5 bases). V was clipped by 4 bases and J by 1 base, with 11 bases between them. CDR3 size: 15 residues. Germline lookup yields CDR1 SNHLY and CDR2 FYNNEI. The CDR3 loop is CASSVGGTSNQPQHF. CDR3 DNA sequence: TGTGCCAGCAGTGTAGGAGGGACCAGCAATCAGCCCCAGCATTTT.

The chain uses TRBV7-9 and TRBJ2-1; TRBD2 matches 10 bases. V trimming: 3 bases; J trimming: 7 bases; junction bases outside the gene matches: 6. This CDR3 is 15 amino acids long. The germline gives CDR1 SEHNR, CDR2 FQNEAQ (reference sequence). The CDR3 loop reads CASSFLAGVGNEQFF. As DNA, the CDR3 is TGTGCCAGCAGCTTCCTAGCGGGAGTGGGGAATGAGCAGTTCTTC.

This clone was counted once. This chain uses TRBV28 with TRBJ2-2; 7 bases map to TRBD1. CDR1 and CDR2 from the germline V gene are MDHEN and SYDVKM. V was pared by 4 bases and J by 1 base, with 3 bases of the junction left unmatched. The CDR3 has 15 amino acids. For the CDR3, the DNA is TGTGCCAGCAGTTGGGGACAGCAGAACACCGGGGAGCTGTTTTTT. Protein product: CASSWGQQNTGELFF.

V gene TRBV6-5 combines with J gene TRBJ1-3, with a tentative D call TRBD1 (5 bases). With 7 bases removed from V and 0 bases from J, the gap between germline ends came to 13 bases. Per germline, CDR1 MNHEY and CDR2 SVGAGI. The length of the CDR3 is 15 residues. The CDR3: CASKAGPTSGNTIYF. The CDR3 nucleotides are TGTGCCAGCAAGGCGGGACCGACCTCTGGAAACACCATATATTTT.

The chain couples TRBV7-3 to TRBJ2-1, with 8 positions matching TRBD1. With V trimmed by 5 bases and J by 6 bases, 3 bases remained unmatched. Looked up from germline, CDR1 is SGHTA and CDR2 is FQGTGA. The CDR3 has 13 residues. CDR3 nucleotides: TGTGCCAGCAGCCCGGGACAGGTCAATGAGCAGTTCTTC. This encodes CASSPGQVNEQFF.

V usage is TRBV7-9 and J usage is TRBJ1-5; no firm D call. The CDR3 has 15 residues. Germline CDR1 SEHNR, CDR2 FQNEAQ (reference sequence). Trimming removed 0 bases from V and 1 base from J, with 7 bases in between. CDR3 bases: TGTGCCAGCAGCTTAGCTGCGGGAAGCAATCAGCCCCAGCATTTT. Amino acid sequence: CASSLAAGSNQPQHF.

The V call is TRBV13, the J call TRBJ2-5; 12 bases align to TRBD2. The CDR3 spans 15 residues. In germline, CDR1 is PRHDT, CDR2 FYEKMQ (reference sequence). Trimming took 5 bases from V and 5 from J; bases not matched to a gene: 6. As DNA, the CDR3 is TGTGCCAGCAGCGCCCGGACTAGCGGGGCTGAGACCCAGTACTTC. Encoded protein: CASSARTSGAETQYF.

The table lists this clone with a count of one. The chain uses TRBV7-3 and TRBJ2-2; no clear D. Germline-derived CDR1 and CDR2 are SGHTA and FQGTGA. The CDR3 runs to 15 residues. Trimming stripped 4 bases from V and 3 bases from J, with 12 bases between. The DNA of the CDR3 is TGTGCCAGCAGCTCTCTCCGAGACTACACCGGGGAGCTGTTTTTT. It translates to CASSSLRDYTGELFF.

V usage is TRBV5-8 and J usage is TRBJ2-1; D remains ambiguous. V was clipped by 0 bases and J by 2 bases, with 12 bases between them. The CDR3 contains 16 residues. Per germline, CDR1 SGHTS and CDR2 YDEGEE. The CDR3 coding sequence is TGTGCCAGCAGCTTGGACCTAGATATGACCTACAATGAGCAGTTCTTC. It is translated as CASSLDLDMTYNEQFF.

V gene TRBV5-1 combines with J gene TRBJ2-7; D is undetermined. V was trimmed by 2 bases and J by 0 bases, leaving 15 bases between them. The CDR3 extends over 16 amino acids. The germline V gene has CDR1 SGHRS and CDR2 YFSETQ. CDR3 sequence: CASSFYGGLSSYEQYF. CDR3 DNA sequence: TGCGCCAGCAGCTTTTACGGCGGTTTAAGCTCCTACGAGCAGTACTTC.

The CDR3 coding sequence is TGTGCCAGCAGTTTGCGGACAGGGGAGAACACTGAAGCTTTCTTT. Translating it yields CASSLRTGENTEAFF. This chain connects TRBV6-5 to TRBJ1-1; 9 bases are a match to TRBD1. J was trimmed by 1 base and V by 4 bases; bases with no gene match: 4. The CDR3 is 15 amino acids. The germline V gene has CDR1 MNHEY and CDR2 SVGAGI.

The rearrangement links TRBV2 to TRBJ1-3, with TRBD1 identical over 12 bases. CDR1 is SNHLY and CDR2 is FYNNEI in the germline V gene. The CDR3 consists of 15 residues. With 6 bases clipped from V and 5 bases from J, the junction kept 5 bases outside the gene matches. CDR3 nucleotides: TGTGCCAGCAGCCCGGGACAGGGGGCTAGAAACACCATATATTTT. Translating it yields CASSPGQGARNTIYF.

This clone occurred once. The chain links TRBV19 to TRBJ1-5, with D possibly matching TRBD1 (6 bases). Per the germline V gene, CDR1 is LNHDA and CDR2 is SQIVND (reference sequence). The germline V and J ends were trimmed by 4 bases and 5 bases, with 15 bases remaining between them. The CDR3 covers 15 residues. As DNA, the CDR3 is TGTGCCAGTAGTAAATACAGGGTAAGGGATCAGCCCCAGCATTTT. Its translation is CASSKYRVRDQPQHF.

The genes are TRBV16 and TRBJ1-5; 8 bases are a match to TRBD1. Germline-derived CDR1 and CDR2 are KGHSY and FQNENV. J lost 5 bases, V lost 0 bases, and 6 bases had no gene match. CDR3 size: 16 residues. CDR3 region: CASSQSLAGGDQPQHF. CDR3 nucleotides: TGTGCCAGCAGCCAATCTCTGGCAGGGGGCGATCAGCCCCAGCATTTT.

CDR3 coding DNA: TGTGCCAGCAGCCCGACCGGGGTCGGACTAGCGATGAATGAGCAGTTCTTC. This sequence encodes CASSPTGVGLAMNEQFF. The V gene is TRBV5-6, the J gene TRBJ2-1; 9 bases match TRBD2. Per germline, CDR1 SGHDT and CDR2 YYEEEE. The CDR3 covers 17 residues. V was clipped by 4 bases and J by 7 bases; unmatched bases: 15. The full variable domain, completed using reference TRBV5-6 and TRBJ2-1, is DAGVTQSPTHLIKTRGQQVTLRCSPKSGHDTVSWYQQALGQGPQFIFQYYEEEERQRGNFPDRFSGHQFPNYSSELNVNALLLGDSALYLCASSPTGVGLAMNEQFFGPGTRLTVL.

The CDR3 reads CASSLDRGGPYEQYF. The CDR3 DNA reads TGCGCCAGCAGCCTCGACAGGGGAGGGCCCTACGAGCAGTACTTC. The chain is built from TRBV5-1 and TRBJ2-7; perhaps TRBD1 as D (8 bases). Germline lookup yields CDR1 SGHRS and CDR2 YFSETQ. The CDR3 runs to 15 residues. V was pared by 4 bases and J by 2 bases, with 16 bases between.

The V call is TRBV7-2, the J call TRBJ2-1; 8 bases are shared with TRBD2. CDR1 and CDR2 (germline): SGHTA, FQGNSA. The CDR3 length is 16 residues. V dropped 1 base and J dropped 0; count of bases not matched to a gene: 2. Here the CDR3 DNA reads TGTGCCAGCAGCTTAGGACTAGCGAGCTCCTACAATGAGCAGTTCTTC. This gives the protein CASSLGLASSYNEQFF. The complete variable domain, with remaining parts taken from reference TRBV7-2 and TRBJ2-1, reads GAGVSQSPSNKVTEKGKDVELRCDPISGHTALYWYRQSLGQGLEFLIYFQGNSAPDKSGLPSDRFSAERTGGSVSTLTIQRTQQEDSAVYLCASSLGLASSYNEQFFGPGTRLTVL.

This clone was seen only once. Other DNA sequences in this sample translate to the same CDR3. The chain joins TRBV29-1 to TRBJ2-5; 9 bases match TRBD1. CDR1 and CDR2 from the germline V gene are SQVTM and ANQGSEA. J was trimmed by 5 bases and V by 7 bases; bases with no gene match: 14. CDR3 length equals 15 residues. The CDR3 coding sequence is TGCAGCGCCTGCGGGAAACAGGGGGCGAGGGAGACCCAGTACTTC. Protein sequence: CSACGKQGARETQYF.

V gene TRBV7-3 combines with J gene TRBJ2-1; TRBD2 is a possible D gene (5 bases). There are 16 residues in the CDR3. CDR1 is SGHTA, CDR2 FQGTGA, per germline. V was trimmed by 5 bases and J by 10 bases, leaving 24 bases between them. The CDR3 spells CASSPTPSLEGGEQFF. For the CDR3, the DNA is TGTGCCAGCAGCCCCACCCCTAGCCTCGAGGGTGGGGAGCAGTTCTTC.

The chain carries TRBV27 and TRBJ2-1; a weak D match, TRBD2 (6 bases). The CDR3 has 15 residues. Germline CDR1 and CDR2: MNHEY and SMNVEV (reference sequence). V shed 2 bases and J shed 10 bases, with 18 bases lying between them. CDR3 in DNA: TGTGCCAGCAGTTTAGGGGGGAGGATGACGGAGGAGCAGTTCTTC. Translating it yields CASSLGGRMTEEQFF.

J is TRBJ2-1 and V is TRBV10-1; TRBD2 is a possible D gene (5 bases). The V gene lost 6 bases and the J gene lost 8 bases, with 14 bases spanning the gap. CDR1 and CDR2 from the germline V gene are WNHNN and SYGVQD (reference sequence). This CDR3 contains 13 residues. The CDR3 region is CASRASPGHEQFF. DNA for the CDR3: TGCGCCAGCAGGGCTAGCCCGGGCCATGAGCAGTTCTTC.

This clone is a singleton in its sample. The chain combines TRBV27 with TRBJ1-3, with TRBD1 matching over 7 bases. The CDR3 spans 14 residues. Germline V gene data show CDR1 as MNHEY and CDR2 as SMNVEV (reference sequence). Germline trimming cut 8 bases from V and 0 bases from J; bases unmatched to any gene: 4. The CDR3 bases are TGTGCCAGCCGGGGACAGTCCTCTGGAAACACCATATATTTT. It yields the protein CASRGQSSGNTIYF.

CDR3 nucleotide sequence: TGTGCCAGCAGTGACTCAGGGGGACGAGAGACCCAGTACTTC. Its protein is CASSDSGGRETQYF. V gene TRBV25-1 combines with J gene TRBJ2-5; 7 nucleotides match TRBD1. Germline loops: CDR1 MGHDK, CDR2 SYGVNS. J was trimmed by 4 bases and V by 3 bases; bases with no gene match: 5. CDR3 length equals 14 residues.

The chain uses TRBV28 and TRBJ2-5; a weak D match, TRBD1 (6 bases). The CDR3 length is 13 residues. Trimming pared 5 bases from V and 7 bases from J, leaving 14 bases between. Germline assignment: CDR1 MDHEN and CDR2 SYDVKM. The CDR3 DNA is TGTGCCAGCAGTCCGACAGGTGGCGGGACCCAGTACTTC. Encoded protein: CASSPTGGGTQYF. Supplemented by reference TRBV28 and TRBJ2-5, the full variable domain reads DVKVTQSSRYLVKRTGEKVFLECVQDMDHENMFWYRQDPGLGLRLIYFSYDVKMKEKGDIPEGYSVSREKKERFSLILESASTNQTSMYLCASSPTGGGTQYFGPGTRLLVL.

This rearrangement joins TRBV6-5 to TRBJ2-2, with TRBD2 identical over 8 bases. The CDR3 is 15 residues long. Trimming cost V 6 bases and J 7 bases; bases outside gene matches: 10. CDR1 is MNHEY, CDR2 SVGAGI, per germline. CDR3 DNA sequence: TGTGCCAGCAGCACCGACCCCGGGGGGGACGGGGAGCTGTTTTTT. Encoded protein: CASSTDPGGDGELFF.